A selection of T cell receptor beta chains follows, all from one sample in a study of blood T cells in healthy people across ages. Using its own MiXCR run on the 5' RACE reads, TCRdb lists one record per CDR3 protein. The sample consists of some 1,800,000 distinct CDR3 sequences, about 39% of them appearing once. The sequenced sample consisted of blood. These receptors were collected from a human donor in good health. CDR3s include the opening cysteine and the closing phenylalanine or tryptophan. D genes are given only for firm matches. Clone size is not always given. Where it is, it says once, few, many or a class for expanded clones.

J gene | clone size | V gene | D gene | CDR3 protein | CDR3 DNA
TRBJ2-1 | few | TRBV5-5 | NA | CASSFSGTLAMGYNEQFF | TGTGCCAGCAGCTTTTCTGGGACGTTAGCCATGGGCTACAATGAGCAGTTCTTC
TRBJ2-5 | NA | TRBV29-1 | TRBD2 | CSVVAGTMGETQYF | TGCAGCGTCGTCGCCGGGACTATGGGAGAGACCCAGTACTTC
TRBJ2-7 | NA | TRBV6-2/TRBV6-3 | NA | CASSYLSGYEQYF | TGTGCCAGCAGTTACCTCTCGGGCTACGAGCAGTACTTC
TRBJ2-7 | NA | TRBV15 | NA | CATSSRTLEQYF | TGTGCCACCAGCAGCAGAACTCTCGAGCAGTACTTC
TRBJ2-3 | NA | TRBV20-1 | NA | CSARVHDRDTQYF | TGCAGTGCTAGAGTTCACGACAGAGATACGCAGTATTTT
TRBJ2-1 | many | TRBV7-2 | NA | CASSLVPFAGNEQFF | TGTGCCAGCAGCTTAGTTCCGTTCGCGGGCAATGAGCAGTTCTTC
TRBJ2-5 | NA | TRBV11-1 | NA | CASSLTSGPPRGETQYF | TGTGCCAGCAGCTTGACCTCCGGGCCGCCCAGGGGAGAGACCCAGTACTTC
TRBJ1-6 | NA | TRBV28 | NA | CASSFDANSYNSPLHF | TGTGCCAGCAGTTTTGATGCTAACTCCTATAATTCACCCCTCCACTTT
TRBJ1-6 | NA | TRBV5-1 | TRBD1 | CASGTGVQGSPLHF | TGCGCCAGCGGCACAGGGGTCCAAGGGTCACCCCTCCACTTT
TRBJ2-5 | NA | TRBV4-2 | NA | CASSQDRLLRTQYF | TGTGCCAGCAGCCAAGATCGACTTCTTCGGACCCAGTACTTC
TRBJ2-4 | few | TRBV6-2/TRBV6-3 | NA | CASSSLAETSYLNIQYF | TGTGCCAGCAGTTCATTAGCGGAAACCTCCTACTTAAACATTCAGTACTTC
TRBJ1-3 | NA | TRBV6-6 | NA | CASSYRGGTIYF | TGTGCCAGCAGTTACAGAGGTGGGACCATATATTTT
TRBJ2-1 | many | TRBV29-1 | TRBD1 | CSVAGQVANEQFF | TGCAGCGTTGCGGGACAGGTAGCCAATGAGCAGTTCTTC
TRBJ1-1 | once | TRBV7-2 | NA | CASSLGMQIEAFF | TGTGCCAGCAGCTTAGGGATGCAGATAGAAGCTTTCTTT
TRBJ2-7 | NA | TRBV28 | TRBD1 | CASSSPGGGNYEQYF | TGTGCCAGCAGTTCCCCAGGGGGCGGCAACTACGAGCAGTACTTC
TRBJ1-2 | few | TRBV5-1 | NA | CASSFLGAGENGYTF | TGCGCCAGCAGCTTCCTCGGGGCAGGGGAAAATGGCTACACCTTC
TRBJ2-7 | NA | TRBV2 | NA | CASSLEEYEQYF | TGTGCCAGCAGCCTAGAGGAGTACGAGCAGTACTTC
TRBJ2-7 | few | TRBV10-3 | NA | CAISVTTRGDEQYF | TGTGCCATCAGTGTAACGACCCGAGGCGACGAGCAGTACTTC
TRBJ2-5 | NA | TRBV9 | TRBD2 | CASSSTSGAVTQYF | TGTGCCAGCAGCTCGACTAGCGGGGCGGTGACCCAGTACTTC
TRBJ2-4 | NA | TRBV6-1 | NA | CASRATGENIQYF | TGTGCCAGCAGAGCGACAGGAGAAAACATTCAGTACTTC
TRBJ2-1 | NA | TRBV27 | NA | CASSPLAPTYNEQFF | TGTGCCAGCAGTCCGCTAGCGCCCACCTACAATGAGCAGTTCTTC
TRBJ2-1 | few | TRBV24-1 | TRBD1 | CATSDRGQPQFF | TGTGCCACCAGTGATAGGGGACAGCCCCAGTTCTTC
TRBJ2-4 | NA | TRBV7-2 | NA | CASSFTSGNIQYF | TGTGCCAGCAGCTTTACTTCTGGGAACATTCAGTACTTC